A selection of T cell receptor beta chains follows, all from one sample in a study of molecular identifiers for immune sequencing clone quantification. TCRdb redid the calling of the PCR reads with MiXCR, one entry per CDR3 protein. The sample includes some 91,000 distinct CDR3 sequences, 20% to 25% of them seen just once. The sequenced material came from naive CD8+ T cells from blood, with Jurkat cell RNA spiked in. Receptors originate from a human donor in good health. Some libraries in this study had Jurkat cell RNA spiked in. CDR3s include the opening cysteine and the closing phenylalanine or tryptophan. The D gene is left open where the match is weak.

CDR3: CASSQSLGGRNTGELFF; length: 17; V: TRBV4-2; D: NA
CDR3: CASREGQGYLPPPEQYF; length: 17; V: TRBV10-1; D: TRBD1
CDR3: CASGSGRAYEQYF; length: 13; V: TRBV27; D: TRBD2
CDR3: CASSRPGQGPGEQYF; length: 15; V: TRBV5-6; D: TRBD1
CDR3: CASSGSGTGVVGELFF; length: 16; V: TRBV11-3; D: TRBD1
CDR3: CASSYRDTVPTDTQYF; length: 16; V: TRBV6-2/TRBV6-3; D: NA
CDR3: CGAAMNTEAFF; length: 11; V: TRBV30; D: NA
CDR3: CATSDRTSGPSYNEQFF; length: 17; V: TRBV24-1; D: TRBD2
CDR3: CASSRDTDTQYF; length: 12; V: TRBV27; D: NA
CDR3: CASSDSPRYGYTF; length: 13; V: TRBV25-1; D: NA
CDR3: CASSYEGYTF; length: 10; V: TRBV6-6; D: NA
CDR3: CASSPRDRGADTQYF; length: 15; V: TRBV27; D: TRBD1
CDR3: CASSQGPEQYF; length: 11; V: TRBV3-1; D: NA
CDR3: CASSLVEGLLLRGSTDTQYF; length: 20; V: TRBV12-3/TRBV12-4; D: NA
CDR3: CASSQLAGDTYEQYF; length: 15; V: TRBV27; D: TRBD2
CDR3: CASSPQEGGSSEQCF; length: 15; V: TRBV7-9; D: NA
CDR3: CASSLPSGDLNTQYF; length: 15; V: TRBV7-9; D: TRBD2
CDR3: CASIFPFTSGTTDTQYF; length: 17; V: TRBV6-2/TRBV6-3; D: TRBD2
CDR3: CASSLAASYELYF; length: 13; V: TRBV27; D: NA
CDR3: CASSFTYEQYF; length: 11; V: TRBV7-9; D: NA
CDR3: CSPKGLAGGITDTQYF; length: 16; V: TRBV20-1; D: TRBD2
CDR3: CSVDGGLKNAEAFF; length: 14; V: TRBV29-1; D: NA
CDR3: CASSEPGRSLQETQYF; length: 16; V: TRBV19; D: NA
CDR3: CASSYSTGYQPQHF; length: 14; V: TRBV6-5; D: NA
CDR3: CASGLTGGWYEQYF; length: 14; V: TRBV12-5; D: TRBD1
CDR3: CASSLGAGISYEQYF; length: 15; V: TRBV11-2; D: NA
CDR3: CSARETSGGPFVDTQYF; length: 17; V: TRBV20-1; D: TRBD2
CDR3: CASSHWSGQGAYEQYF; length: 16; V: TRBV14; D: TRBD1
CDR3: CASSPVAGEDQETQYF; length: 16; V: TRBV5-1; D: TRBD2